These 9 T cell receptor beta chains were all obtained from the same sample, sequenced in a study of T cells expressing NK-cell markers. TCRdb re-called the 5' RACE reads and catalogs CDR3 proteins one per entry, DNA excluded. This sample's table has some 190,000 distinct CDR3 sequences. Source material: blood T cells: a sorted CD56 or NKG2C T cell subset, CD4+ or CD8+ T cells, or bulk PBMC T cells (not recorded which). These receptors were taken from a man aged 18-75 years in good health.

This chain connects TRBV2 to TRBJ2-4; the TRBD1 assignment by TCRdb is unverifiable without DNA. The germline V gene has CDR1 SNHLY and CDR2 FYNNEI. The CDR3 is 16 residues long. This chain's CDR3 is CASRDGQGAAKNIQYF. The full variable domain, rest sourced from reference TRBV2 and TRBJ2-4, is EPEVTQTPSHQVTQMGQEVILRCVPISNHLYFYWYRQILGQKVEFLVSFYNNEISEKSEIFDDQFSVERPDGSNFTLKIRSTKLEDSAMYFCASRDGQGAAKNIQYFGAGTRLSVL.

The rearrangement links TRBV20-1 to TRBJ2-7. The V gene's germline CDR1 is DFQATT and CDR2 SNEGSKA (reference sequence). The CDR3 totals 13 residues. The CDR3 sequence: CSAFKQDSYEQYF.

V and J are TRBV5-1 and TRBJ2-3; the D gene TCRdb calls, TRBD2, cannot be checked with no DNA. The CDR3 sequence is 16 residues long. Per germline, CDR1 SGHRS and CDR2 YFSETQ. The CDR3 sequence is CARTGRLAGGTDTQYF.

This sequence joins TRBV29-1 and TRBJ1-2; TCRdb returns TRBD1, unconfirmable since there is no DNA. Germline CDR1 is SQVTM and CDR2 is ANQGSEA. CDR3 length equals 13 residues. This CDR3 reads CSVRAQEVYGYTF.

The CDR3 is CASSYYEKLFF. V and J are TRBV25-1 and TRBJ1-4. This CDR3 contains 11 residues. In germline, CDR1 is MGHDK, CDR2 SYGVNS.

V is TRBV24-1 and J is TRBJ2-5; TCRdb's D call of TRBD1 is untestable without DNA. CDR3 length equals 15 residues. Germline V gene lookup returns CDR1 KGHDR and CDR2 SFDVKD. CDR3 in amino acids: CATSEGTGLGETQYF.

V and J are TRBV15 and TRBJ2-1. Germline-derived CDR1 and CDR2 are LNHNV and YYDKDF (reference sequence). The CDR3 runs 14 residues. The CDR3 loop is CATSAGRSYNEQFF.

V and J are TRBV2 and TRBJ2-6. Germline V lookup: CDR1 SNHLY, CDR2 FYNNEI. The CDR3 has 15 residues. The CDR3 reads CASSDPFSGANVLTF. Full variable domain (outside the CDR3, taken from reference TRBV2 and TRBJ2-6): EPEVTQTPSHQVTQMGQEVILRCVPISNHLYFYWYRQILGQKVEFLVSFYNNEISEKSEIFDDQFSVERPDGSNFTLKIRSTKLEDSAMYFCASSDPFSGANVLTFGAGSRLTVL.

Here the CDR3 reads CASSPESSAIQETQYF. The chain uses TRBV7-9 and TRBJ2-5. CDR1 and CDR2 from the germline V gene are SEHNR and FQNEAQ (reference sequence). This CDR3 comprises 16 residues.